The clone carrying this TCR beta chain occurred a few times. Combining a sample-barcoded 5' primer with a J-beta primer mix, a second PCR ran for about 7 to 11 cycles. MiXCR was run by TCRdb on the 5' RACE reads, yielding one entry per CDR3 protein. The table includes approximately 780,000 distinct CDR3 sequences, roughly 24% detected once. The data were taken from a study of blood T cells in healthy people across ages. Germline loops: CDR1 SGHKS, CDR2 YYEKEE (reference sequence). Trimming removed 2 bases at V and 4 bases at J, with 9 bases between. CDR3 length equals 14 residues. The same specimen was also included in a second study, on T cells of mothers and their children. As reported in that work: Input to cDNA synthesis comprised all extracted RNA, at a ratio of 1.5 ug per 15 ul. Over 9.5 million reads per mother and roughly 3 million per child were obtained. The study found thymic selection shapes TCR recombination output similarly in related and unrelated pairs.

The rearrangement uses TRBV5-5 and TRBJ1-4; D might be TRBD1 (6 bases). Sequencing was performed on blood. This receptor was obtained from a boy between 10 and 17 years old in good health. The CDR3 bases are TGTGCCAGCAGCTTCAGGGGCTATAATGAAAAACTGTTTTTT. It specifies CASSFRGYNEKLFF.